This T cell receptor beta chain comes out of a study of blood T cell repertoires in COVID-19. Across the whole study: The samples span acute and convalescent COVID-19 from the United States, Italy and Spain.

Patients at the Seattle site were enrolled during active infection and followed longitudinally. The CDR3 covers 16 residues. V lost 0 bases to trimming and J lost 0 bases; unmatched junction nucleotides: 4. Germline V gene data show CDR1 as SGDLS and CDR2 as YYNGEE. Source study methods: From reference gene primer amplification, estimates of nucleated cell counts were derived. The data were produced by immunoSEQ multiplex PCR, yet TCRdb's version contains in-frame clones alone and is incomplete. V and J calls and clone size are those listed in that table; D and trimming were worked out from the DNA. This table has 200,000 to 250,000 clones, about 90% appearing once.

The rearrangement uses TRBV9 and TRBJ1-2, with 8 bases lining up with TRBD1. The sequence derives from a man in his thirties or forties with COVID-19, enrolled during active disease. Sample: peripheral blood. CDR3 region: CASSVGQGTSNYGYTF. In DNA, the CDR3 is TGTGCCAGCAGCGTAGGACAGGGGACCTCTAACTATGGCTACACCTTC. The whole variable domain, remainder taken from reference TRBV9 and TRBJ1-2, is DSGVTQTPKHLITATGQRVTLRCSPRSGDLSVYWYQQSLDQGLQFLIQYYNGEERAKGNILERFSAQQFPDLHSELNLSSLELGDSALYFCASSVGQGTSNYGYTFGSGTRLTVV.